This TCR beta chain came from a study of cytomegalovirus exposure and HLA in healthy donors. Study overall: Among roughly 180 million T cells, an earlier analysis found 95 million to 140 million unique TCR beta sequences. Study-wide points: A prior analysis recorded that most TCR beta V segments were productive about 87% or about 30% of the time. CMV serostatus was the only immune exposure information that was available.

For this clone: Its antigen is currently unknown.

These donors counted as nominally healthy when sampled, but unrecorded immune exposures were likely. PCR employed 60 Vbeta and 13 Jbeta primers. Produced via immunoSEQ multiplex PCR; TCRdb's table is partial and in-frame only. Of about 140,000 clones in the sample, almost 85% were seen once. Germline V CDR1 and CDR2: SEHNR, FQNEAQ (reference sequence). CDR3 length equals 14 residues. V was pared by 4 bases and J by 3 bases, with 4 bases of the junction left unmatched. What was sequenced was PBMCs. The chain uses TRBV7-9 and TRBJ2-3; the match to TRBD1 covers 7 bases. The clonotype originates from a man aged 18 to 35 in good health and CMV-seropositive. The chain's CDR3 is CASSSTGVTDTQYF. As DNA, the CDR3 is TGTGCCAGCAGCTCCACAGGGGTTACAGATACGCAGTATTTT.